This T cell receptor beta chain stems from a study of T cell responses to AZD1222 COVID-19 vaccine. Measured with immunoSEQ multiplex PCR; TCRdb has only the in-frame clones, and not every one. The table has about 120,000 clones, approximately 87% seen once; the top ten hold roughly 4%. Trimming removed 2 bases from V and 5 bases from J, with 10 bases in between. CDR3 length equals 13 residues. This clonotype was obtained from an adult in good health. The gene calls are TRBV12-3 or TRBV12-4 and TRBJ2-7; D possibly corresponds to TRBD1 (6 bases). The sequencing used peripheral blood, collected on day 0 of AZD1222 vaccination. In DNA, the CDR3 is TGTGCCAGCAGTTTAAGGGGGAACAACGAGCAGTACTTC. Translating gives CASSLRGNNEQYF.